The sequence of this T cell receptor (beta chain) was determined in a study of control samples from healthy donors and cancer patients (dated by TCRdb to about 2020). Library preparation employed the immunoSEQ multiplex PCR assay. TCRdb took this table from immuneACCESS and kept in-frame rearrangements with V and J called. Such tables lack part of the clones; where checked against another copy, unresolved V genes explain under half of the gap, and the rest is unexplained. The sample profile shows tens of thousands of clones; over 85% of them were found once. Of the sample, 0.8% falls within the top ten clones. The CDR3, cysteine through phenylalanine, is 15 amino acids long. Only the CDR3 part of the read is kept: 45 bases, read in frame from the first base. CDR1 and CDR2, looked up from the germline V gene (reference sequence), are LNHDA and SQIVND. The germline V end is reduced by 4 bases and the J end by 4 bases; junction bases left unmatched: 4.

To note about this clone: It lacks a known antigen. No quality values exist for individual bases; no much larger clone is one base distant.

The specimen was PBMCs. The chain was built from TRBV19 and TRBJ1-3; 10 of the junction bases match TRBD1. This receptor was identified in a man aged 25 to 40 with colorectal cancer. The sequenced DNA: TGTGCCAGTAGTACGATGACAGGGGGCGGAAACACCATATATTTT. Its translation is CASSTMTGGGNTIYF.